This record concerns one T cell receptor beta chain sequence. The entry originates in a study of blood T cell repertoires in COVID-19. From germline, CDR1 is SGHRS and CDR2 YFSETQ. The CDR3 spans 15 residues. After removal of 3 bases from V and 5 bases from J, the junction contained 8 bases not matched to a gene. The repertoire was sequenced with immunoSEQ multiplex PCR; TCRdb's copy has only in-frame clones and lacks some. The top ten hold 2.5% to 3% of the sample, which has about 51,000 clones, roughly 83% seen once. Sequenced: peripheral blood. V gene TRBV5-1 combines with J gene TRBJ1-1, with TRBD1 matching 9 bases. The receptor was isolated from a man aged 45-65 years with acute or convalescent COVID-19. The CDR3 spells CASSSTQGAWTEAFF. The CDR3 DNA sequence: TGCGCCAGCAGCTCGACACAGGGGGCTTGGACTGAAGCTTTCTTT. Filled out from reference TRBV5-1 and TRBJ1-1, the complete variable domain reads KAGVTQTPRYLIKTRGQQVTLSCSPISGHRSVSWYQQTPGQGLQFLFEYFSETQRNKGNFPGRFSGRQFSNSRSEMNVSTLELGDSALYLCASSSTQGAWTEAFFGQGTRLTVV.